The rows below give T cell receptor beta chains drawn from one sample of a study of OX40 agonist ivuxolimab in advanced cancers. The method was immunoSEQ multiplex PCR; TCRdb's version includes in-frame clones alone and lacks a portion of them. Of about 21,000 clones in the sample, roughly 85% are singletons; the top ten hold around 17%. Sequences were derived from CD4+ or CD8+ T cells sorted from blood, sampled in a trial of the OX40 agonist ivuxolimab. Receptors originate from an adult with an advanced solid tumor such as melanoma, head and neck, liver or kidney cancer. CDR3s include the opening cysteine and the closing phenylalanine or tryptophan. Each record gives: J gene, D gene, V gene, clone size, CDR3 protein, CDR3 DNA. D genes are given only for firm matches. Size is omitted from some rows. Given values are once, few, many or a class for expanded clones.

TRBJ2-1 TRBD2 TRBV29-1 . CSVEGLGSGSYNEQFF TGCAGCGTTGAAGGCCTCGGTAGCGGGAGTTATAATGAGCAGTTCTTC
TRBJ2-3 . TRBV5-4 . CASSLDPGDADTQYF TGTGCCAGCAGCTTGGACCCGGGGGACGCAGATACGCAGTATTTT
TRBJ2-7 TRBD2 TRBV29-1 . CSVAGLAGGFSYEQYF TGCAGCGTAGCGGGACTAGCGGGAGGATTCTCCTACGAGCAGTACTTC
TRBJ2-7 . TRBV6-1 . CASSEATSYEQYF TGTGCCAGCAGTGAAGCGACTTCCTACGAGCAGTACTTC
TRBJ1-2 TRBD1 TRBV4-2 few CASSQAGTGSGYTF TGTGCCAGCAGCCAAGCGGGGACAGGGAGCGGCTACACCTTC
TRBJ1-2 TRBD1 TRBV2 . CASSGQGGAWGYTF TGTGCCAGCAGTGGCCAAGGGGGCGCCTGGGGCTACACCTTC
TRBJ2-2 . TRBV5-4 . CASSIERSFTGELFF TGTGCCAGCAGCATAGAGCGGAGCTTCACCGGGGAGCTGTTTTTT
TRBJ2-7 . TRBV5-1 . CASSFQQGLATRQYF TGCGCCAGCAGCTTCCAGCAGGGGCTTGCTACGAGGCAGTACTTC
TRBJ2-7 . TRBV7-9 . CASSYLAGSYEQYF TGTGCCAGCAGCTACCTCGCGGGGTCCTACGAGCAGTACTTC
TRBJ2-3 . TRBV5-6 . CASSTPPVGPSTDTQYF TGTGCCAGCAGCACCCCACCGGTGGGTCCTAGCACAGATACGCAGTATTTT
TRBJ2-3 . TRBV7-3 . CASSLTTAGFADTQYF TGTGCCAGCAGCTTAACAACCGCGGGATTCGCAGATACGCAGTATTTT
TRBJ1-2 . TRBV7-9 once CASSLSDGMRYTF TGTGCCAGCAGCTTGAGTGATGGGATGCGCTACACCTTC
TRBJ2-7 . TRBV7-3 . CASSLMGDSYEQYF TGTGCCAGCAGCTTAATGGGGGACTCCTACGAGCAGTACTTC
TRBJ2-2 . TRBV7-9 . CASSSWNTGELFF TGTGCCAGCAGCTCCTGGAACACCGGGGAGCTGTTTTTT
TRBJ1-4 TRBD1 TRBV5-1 . CASSGGTATNEKLFF TGCGCCAGCAGCGGGGGGACAGCCACTAATGAAAAACTGTTTTTT
TRBJ2-3 . TRBV7-7 . CASSFGGSTDTQYF TGTGCTAGCAGCTTTGGGGGCTCCACAGATACGCAGTATTTT
TRBJ2-4 . TRBV5-1 . CASSLSGPRALAKNIQYF TGCGCCAGCAGCTTGAGCGGCCCCAGGGCACTAGCCAAAAACATTCAGTACTTC
TRBJ1-2 TRBD1 TRBV5-4 . CASSLTGQPNGYTF TGTGCCAGCAGCTTAACGGGACAGCCAAATGGCTACACCTTC
TRBJ2-7 . TRBV5-4 . CASSYTRSYEQYF TGTGCCAGCAGCTATACAAGAAGCTACGAGCAGTACTTC
TRBJ2-7 TRBD2 TRBV9 few CASSPSGRGTRGYEQYF TGTGCCAGCAGCCCATCGGGGAGGGGTACGAGAGGCTACGAGCAGTACTTC
TRBJ1-6 . TRBV19 . CASSIRGGNSPLHF TGTGCCAGTAGTATTAGAGGAGGGAATTCACCCCTCCACTTT
TRBJ2-1 TRBD2 TRBV4-2 . CASSQDPGGGRLLGSYNEQFF TGTGCCAGCAGCCAAGATCCGGGCGGGGGGCGCCTTCTAGGGTCCTACAATGAGCAGTTCTTC
TRBJ2-3 . TRBV13 . CASSLPGTTDTQYF TGTGCCAGCAGCTTACCAGGGACGACAGATACGCAGTATTTT
TRBJ2-3 TRBD2 TRBV9 . CASSPSSGRASDTQYF TGTGCCAGCAGCCCCTCTAGCGGGAGGGCCTCAGATACGCAGTATTTT
TRBJ2-3 . TRBV19 . CASSWTVTDTQYF TGTGCCAGTAGCTGGACAGTCACAGATACGCAGTATTTT
TRBJ2-1 TRBD2 TRBV7-9 . CASSLGWGGGPVYGNEQFF TGTGCCAGCAGCTTAGGATGGGGGGGAGGGCCGGTCTACGGCAATGAGCAGTTCTTC
TRBJ2-7 . TRBV7-9 . CASRLGTSPPYEQYF TGTGCCAGCAGGCTCGGGACCTCCCCCCCCTACGAGCAGTACTTC